The next 29 T cell receptor beta chains were all read from a single sample in a study of blood T cell repertoires in COVID-19. Sequencing was performed with immunoSEQ multiplex PCR; in TCRdb, only in-frame clones are kept and a portion is missing. The top ten clones hold around 0.72% of a sample with under 250,000 clones, less than 90% of them seen once. The sample was peripheral blood. The receptors stem from a man aged 35-49 years with acute or convalescent COVID-19.

The J gene is TRBJ1-5, the V gene TRBV5-5; 7 bases align to TRBD1. J gave up 7 bases and V 0 bases, and 1 base lay outside the gene matches. CDR3 length: 13 residues. The V gene's germline CDR1 is SGHKS and CDR2 YYEKEE (reference sequence). The CDR3 nucleotides read TGTGCCAGCAGCTTGGCAGGGGGGCAGCCCCAGCATTTT. This translates into CASSLAGGQPQHF.

This clone was recorded once. The rearrangement uses TRBV19 and TRBJ1-6, with TRBD1 matching over 7 bases. The CDR3 runs to 16 residues. The V gene end was trimmed by 3 bases and the J gene end by 0 bases; junction bases not matched to a gene: 2. Germline CDR1 LNHDA, CDR2 SQIVND (reference sequence). DNA for the CDR3: TGTGCCAGTAGTATCTGGGACAGCTCCTATAATTCACCCCTCCACTTT. The encoded protein is CASSIWDSSYNSPLHF.

V gene TRBV6-2 or TRBV6-3 combines with J gene TRBJ2-1, with 8 bases fitting TRBD2. Germline V gene data show CDR1 as MNHEY and CDR2 as SVGEGT. Trimming cost V 2 bases and J 7 bases; bases outside gene matches: 10. CDR3 length: 16 amino acids. For the CDR3, the DNA is TGTGCCAGCAGTTACCCTTTAGCGGGAATACGAAATGAGCAGTTCTTC. Its protein product is CASSYPLAGIRNEQFF.

The rearrangement joins TRBV27 to TRBJ2-7, with a possible D match to TRBD1 (6 bases). There are 14 residues in the CDR3. With 4 bases removed from V and 4 bases from J, the gap between germline ends came to 14 bases. Germline V gene sequence: CDR1 MNHEY, CDR2 SMNVEV (reference sequence). DNA for the CDR3: TGTGCCAGCAGTTCTAGGCAGGGGAAATACGAGCAGTACTTC. It codes for CASSSRQGKYEQYF.

This rearrangement joins TRBV29-1 to TRBJ2-3; 9 positions match TRBD2. Germline V gene data show CDR1 as SQVTM and CDR2 as ANQGSEA. This CDR3 is built from 13 residues. With V trimmed by 6 bases and J by 7 bases, 8 bases remained unmatched. CDR3 residues: CSVLSGGWNTQYF. DNA for the CDR3: TGCAGCGTCCTTAGCGGGGGATGGAATACGCAGTATTTT.

This chain links TRBV27 with TRBJ1-1; a weak D match, TRBD1 (5 bases). CDR3 length: 13 amino acids. The V gene lost 6 bases and the J gene lost 0 bases, with 8 bases spanning the gap. Germline values: CDR1 MNHEY, CDR2 SMNVEV (reference sequence). The CDR3 region is CASRTVMNTEAFF. The CDR3 nucleotides are TGTGCCAGCAGGACAGTTATGAACACTGAAGCTTTCTTT.

The CDR3 sequence: CASSPPGLPQETQYF. The CDR3 DNA sequence: TGTGCCAGCTCACCACCCGGTCTCCCCCAAGAGACCCAGTACTTC. The chain uses TRBV18 and TRBJ2-5, with D hard to call. Trimming removed 0 bases at V and 1 base at J, with 9 bases between. The CDR3 totals 15 residues. Germline V CDR1 and CDR2: KGHSH, LQKENI.

The genes are TRBV6-5 and TRBJ2-2; maybe TRBD2 (6 bases). Germline CDR1 MNHEY, CDR2 SVGAGI. This CDR3 is 15 amino acids long. V was cut by 6 bases and J by 1 base, with 12 bases left in between. The CDR3 here is CASSKTRMNTGELFF. The DNA of the CDR3 is TGTGCCAGCAGCAAGACTAGGATGAACACCGGGGAGCTGTTTTTT.

CDR3 residues: CASTQGANGYTF. The CDR3 DNA follows: TGTGCCAGCACTCAAGGGGCGAATGGCTACACCTTC. The rearrangement links TRBV6-6 to TRBJ1-2; maybe TRBD1 (5 bases). The CDR3 has 12 amino acids. The V gene lost 7 bases and the J gene lost 6 bases, with 12 bases spanning the gap. Germline CDR1 is MNHNY and CDR2 is SVGAGI (reference sequence).

The rearrangement joins TRBV11-2 to TRBJ2-3, with D tentatively TRBD1 (5 bases). Deletions cut 0 bases from V and 1 base from J, with 14 bases between. Per the germline V gene, CDR1 is SGHAT and CDR2 is FQNNGV. The CDR3 contains 17 residues. CDR3 amino acids: CASSLEGAAAGTDTQYF. CDR3 nucleotides: TGTGCCAGCAGCTTAGAAGGGGCTGCCGCCGGCACAGATACGCAGTATTTT.

The chain links TRBV19 to TRBJ1-6, with 10 bases matching TRBD1. This CDR3 is built from 15 residues. V dropped 3 bases and J dropped 4; count of bases not matched to a gene: 0. Per the germline V gene, CDR1 is LNHDA and CDR2 is SQIVND (reference sequence). The CDR3 is CASSMGQGYNSPLHF. The CDR3, as DNA: TGTGCCAGTAGTATGGGACAGGGGTATAATTCACCCCTCCACTTT.

The chain carries TRBV6-5 and TRBJ1-1; D unclear. The V gene lost 2 bases and the J gene lost 4 bases, with 11 bases spanning the gap. The CDR3 extends over 14 amino acids. Germline lookup yields CDR1 MNHEY and CDR2 SVGAGI. The DNA for the CDR3 is TGTGCCAGCAGTTACGCCTTCGAGGGCACTGAAGCTTTCTTT. Residues: CASSYAFEGTEAFF.

The chain is built from TRBV6-5 and TRBJ2-7; 8 positions match TRBD1. The CDR3 loop spans 14 amino acids. V shed 2 bases, J shed 12 bases, and the junction held 12 bases outside the gene matches. The V gene's germline CDR1 is MNHEY and CDR2 SVGAGI. The CDR3 protein is CASSYLGDRRDLYF. CDR3 nucleotides: TGTGCCAGCAGTTACCTGGGGGACAGGAGGGATCTGTACTTC.

For this clone: The junction and the germline gene differ at one end; a read error may be behind it. The genes are TRBV27 and TRBJ2-2; D is unresolved. The CDR3 length is 15 residues. Germline values: CDR1 MNHEY, CDR2 SMNVEV (reference sequence). The CDR3 protein is CASSISMSNTGELFF. CDR3 bases: TGTGCCAGCAGTATATCTATGTCCAACACCGGGGAGCTGTTTTTT.

The chain has TRBV24-1 and TRBJ2-2, with D tentatively TRBD1 (5 bases). This CDR3 has 15 amino acids. The V end lost 4 bases, the J end lost 6 bases, and 14 bases lay between the germline ends. Per the germline V gene, CDR1 is KGHDR and CDR2 is SFDVKD. CDR3 protein: CATSEGRVPPGELFF. In nucleotides, the CDR3 is TGTGCCACCAGTGAGGGCAGGGTTCCCCCCGGGGAGCTGTTTTTT.

This clone was detected only once. The rearrangement joins TRBV7-6 to TRBJ1-2, with D possibly being TRBD1 (6 bases). The CDR3 has 13 residues. Germline V lookup: CDR1 SGHVS, CDR2 FNYEAQ. Trimming removed 4 bases at V and 4 bases at J, with 10 bases between. The CDR3 spells CASSSTGIYGYTF. The CDR3 coding sequence is TGTGCCAGCAGCTCTACAGGGATCTATGGCTACACCTTC.

V usage is TRBV11-2 and J usage is TRBJ2-7, with 10 bases aligning to TRBD2. The V gene's germline CDR1 is SGHAT and CDR2 FQNNGV. This CDR3 is built from 13 residues. Germline trimming cut 6 bases from V and 3 bases from J; bases unmatched to any gene: 2. The CDR3 reads CASRRTSGYEQYF. CDR3 sequence (DNA): TGTGCCAGCAGACGGACTAGCGGCTACGAGCAGTACTTC.

The genes are TRBV5-1 and TRBJ2-5, with D perhaps matching TRBD2 (5 bases). CDR1 and CDR2 (germline): SGHRS, YFSETQ. The CDR3 extends over 13 amino acids. The V end was cut by 0 bases, the J end by 5 bases, with 8 bases between. The CDR3 loop reads CASSLGTGETQYF. The CDR3, as DNA: TGCGCCAGCAGCTTGGGGACTGGTGAGACCCAGTACTTC.

The chain couples TRBV11-2 to TRBJ2-2, with TRBD2 matching 10 bases. This CDR3 region has 15 residues. From germline, CDR1 is SGHAT and CDR2 FQNNGV. The V segment lost 5 bases and the J segment 7 bases; nucleotides outside the gene matches: 7. CDR3 sequence reads: CASSVSGGAVGELFF. The CDR3 DNA follows: TGTGCCAGCAGCGTAAGCGGGGGGGCAGTCGGGGAGCTGTTTTTT.

The CDR3 DNA reads TGTGCCAGCAGCTGGGGGGAGGGGACGGGGACAGATACGCAGTATTTT. It specifies CASSWGEGTGTDTQYF. The J gene is TRBJ2-3, the V gene TRBV4-2, with TRBD2 matching over 7 bases. CDR1 is LGHNA and CDR2 is YNFKEQ in the germline V gene. The CDR3 loop spans 16 amino acids. The ends lost 5 bases at V and 3 bases at J; junction bases unmatched: 11.

V is TRBV19 and J is TRBJ2-5; 9 nucleotides match TRBD2. Trimming took 5 bases from V and 2 from J; bases not matched to a gene: 3. Germline V gene sequence: CDR1 LNHDA, CDR2 SQIVND (reference sequence). CDR3 length: 14 residues. The CDR3 here is CASSWAGGQETQYF. The DNA of the CDR3 is TGTGCCAGTAGTTGGGCGGGGGGGCAAGAGACCCAGTACTTC.

This chain joins TRBV7-9 and TRBJ1-1; tentative D call: TRBD1 (6 bases). The germline V gene encodes CDR1 SEHNR and CDR2 FQNEAQ (reference sequence). This CDR3 has 12 residues. The germline V and J ends were trimmed by 5 bases and 7 bases, with 11 bases remaining between them. The CDR3 DNA sequence: TGTGCCAGCAGCCATAGACAGGTTGAAGCTTTCTTT. Encoded protein: CASSHRQVEAFF.

This clone occurred once. J is TRBJ1-2 and V is TRBV6-5; 7 nucleotides align to TRBD1. CDR1 is MNHEY, CDR2 SVGAGI, per germline. After removal of 0 bases from V and 4 bases from J, the junction contained 8 bases not matched to a gene. This CDR3 region has 16 residues. CDR3 region: CASSYSTPPGGYGYTF. CDR3 nucleotides: TGTGCCAGCAGTTACTCGACGCCCCCAGGGGGCTATGGCTACACCTTC.

The chain is built from TRBV6-6 and TRBJ2-7; D gene unclear. Trimming removed 6 bases from V and 3 bases from J, with 9 bases in between. CDR1 is MNHNY, CDR2 SVGAGI, per germline (reference sequence). This CDR3 has 12 amino acids. CDR3 in amino acids: CASSNLDYEQYF. The CDR3 coding sequence is TGTGCCAGCAGCAATCTAGACTACGAGCAGTACTTC.

The chain combines TRBV7-2 with TRBJ1-3; no firm D call. Trimming pared 0 bases from V and 4 bases from J, leaving 7 bases between. Germline CDR1 and CDR2: SGHTA and FQGNSA. The CDR3 has 14 residues. CDR3: CASSLASLGNTIYF. DNA for the CDR3: TGTGCCAGCAGCTTAGCATCGTTAGGAAACACCATATATTTT. Looking up the rest from reference TRBV7-2 and TRBJ1-3 gives the full variable domain: GAGVSQSPSNKVTEKGKDVELRCDPISGHTALYWYRQSLGQGLEFLIYFQGNSAPDKSGLPSDRFSAERTGGSVSTLTIQRTQQEDSAVYLCASSLASLGNTIYFGEGSWLTVV.

The chain is built from TRBV6-1 and TRBJ1-1; 8 bases map to TRBD1. The ends lost 2 bases at V and 5 bases at J; junction bases unmatched: 4. Germline V CDR1 and CDR2: MNHNS, SASEGT. CDR3 size: 14 residues. CDR3 region: CASSEQGAETEAFF. The DNA for the CDR3 is TGTGCCAGCAGTGAACAGGGGGCTGAGACTGAAGCTTTCTTT.

The V call is TRBV6-5, the J call TRBJ2-7; 7 bases map to TRBD1. This CDR3 has 14 amino acids. Trimming removed 5 bases from V and 0 bases from J; junction bases left unmatched: 4. Germline V lookup: CDR1 MNHEY, CDR2 SVGAGI. CDR3 region: CASSTRQGSYEQYF. The DNA for the CDR3 is TGTGCCAGCAGTACCCGACAGGGCTCCTACGAGCAGTACTTC.

This chain uses TRBV5-4 with TRBJ2-2; 8 bases match TRBD2. The junction had 19 bases not matched to a gene; V was cut back by 2 bases and J by 4 bases. The CDR3 has 20 amino acids. Germline assignment: CDR1 SGHNT and CDR2 YYREEE (reference sequence). The DNA for the CDR3 is TGTGCCAGCAGCTTTATTCCCCTCTTATTTACGGGGGGGACCACCGGGGAGCTGTTTTTT. The encoded protein is CASSFIPLLFTGGTTGELFF.

A word on this clone: Since a much larger clone is just one base distant, this may be a read error. This rearrangement joins TRBV2 to TRBJ2-7; TRBD1 is a possible D gene (5 bases). This CDR3 comprises 14 residues. The ends were cut back, 3 bases at V and 4 bases at J, with 13 bases in the middle. CDR1 is SNHLY, CDR2 FYNNEI, per germline. CDR3 loop: CASSDRVGIYEQYF. CDR3 bases: TGTGCCAGCAGTGACAGGGTAGGGATATACGAGCAGTACTTC.